This T cell receptor beta chain was sequenced in a study of metastatic and nonmetastatic thyroid tumors. Study at large: Thyroid patients, malignant and benign, had repertoires compared across blood and tumor or nodule tissue.

Nobody among the patients had been given any treatment before thyroid surgery. Per the authors' pipeline: In papillary thyroid cancer, a distant-metastasis classifier was built using CDR3 differences across clinicopathological groups. Using MiXCR, TCRdb reanalyzed the PCR reads. TCRdb, not the authors, supplied the V and J calls. The sample shows 25,000 to 35,000 clones, 4% to 5% of them seen only once. Per the germline V gene, CDR1 is MDHEN and CDR2 is SYDVKM. V lost 6 bases and J lost 0, with 9 bases in between. The CDR3 length is 14 residues. This clone was counted a few times. The chain links TRBV28 to TRBJ1-3, with D possibly matching TRBD1 (6 bases). The source of this sequence is a female donor with papillary thyroid cancer or a benign thyroid nodule (not recorded which). Some clones in this sample may be carry-over from other donors' samples. The sample was blood. The CDR3 reads CASRTGGSGNTIYF. The DNA of the CDR3 is TGTGCCAGCAGGACAGGCGGCTCTGGAAACACCATATATTTT.